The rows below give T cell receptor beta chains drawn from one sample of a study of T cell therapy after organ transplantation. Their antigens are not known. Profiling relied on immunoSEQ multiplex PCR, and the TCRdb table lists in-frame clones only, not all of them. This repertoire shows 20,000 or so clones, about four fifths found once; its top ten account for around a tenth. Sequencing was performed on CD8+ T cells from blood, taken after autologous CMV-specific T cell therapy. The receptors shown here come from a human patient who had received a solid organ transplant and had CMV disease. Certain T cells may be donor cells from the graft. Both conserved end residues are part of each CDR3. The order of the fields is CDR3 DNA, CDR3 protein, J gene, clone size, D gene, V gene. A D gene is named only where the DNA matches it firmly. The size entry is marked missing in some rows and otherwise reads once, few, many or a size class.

TGTGCCAGCAGTTTAGTGGGGCAGTCTAGCTACGAGCAGTACTTC	CASSLVGQSSYEQYF	TRBJ2-7	NA	NA	TRBV27
TGTGCCAGCAGCTTAGGGGGAGGAGGCTACGAGCAGTACTTC	CASSLGGGGYEQYF	TRBJ2-7	NA	NA	TRBV7-2
TGTGCCAGCAGCCCCATGGGGGGGACAACCTACGAGCAGTACTTC	CASSPMGGTTYEQYF	TRBJ2-7	NA	NA	TRBV9
TGTGCCAGCAGCCCGACTGCAACCTACGAGCAGTACTTC	CASSPTATYEQYF	TRBJ2-7	NA	NA	TRBV2
TGTGCCAGTAGCGGGATCAGGTTCGACGAGCAGTACTTC	CASSGIRFDEQYF	TRBJ2-7	NA	TRBD2	TRBV5-6
TGTGCCAGCAGCTTTGGACAGGGGACCTTCTACGAGCAGTACTTC	CASSFGQGTFYEQYF	TRBJ2-7	NA	TRBD1	TRBV5-6
TGTGCCAGCAGCACCTGGGGGGGCGACTATGGCTACACCTTC	CASSTWGGDYGYTF	TRBJ1-2	NA	NA	TRBV11-2
TGTGCCAGCAGTTACGGGGAGGTCACTGAAGCTTTCTTT	CASSYGEVTEAFF	TRBJ1-1	NA	NA	TRBV6-6
TGTGCCAGCAGTTTCGGCGTGCGCTATGGCTACACCTTC	CASSFGVRYGYTF	TRBJ1-2	NA	NA	TRBV27
TGCGCCAGCAGCCAAGAGGGGACTAGCGGGTCTTACGAGCAGTACTTC	CASSQEGTSGSYEQYF	TRBJ2-7	NA	TRBD2	TRBV4-3
TGTGCCAGCAGTTACAGCTGGCTGAACACCGGGGAGCTGTTTTTT	CASSYSWLNTGELFF	TRBJ2-2	NA	NA	TRBV6-5
TGTGCCAGCAGCCAAGTACAGCCCGGGAGAGACTACAATGAGCAGTTCTTC	CASSQVQPGRDYNEQFF	TRBJ2-1	NA	NA	TRBV14
TGTGCCAGCAGCCCTGGACAGGGATCCTACAATGAGCAGTTCTTC	CASSPGQGSYNEQFF	TRBJ2-1	NA	TRBD1	TRBV7-9
TGTGCCTGGAGTGTGGGGCAGGGGCCAGATACGCAGTATTTT	CAWSVGQGPDTQYF	TRBJ2-3	NA	NA	TRBV30
TGTGCCAGCAGCATGGGACAGGGGTTATTGGCCAACGTCCTGACTTTC	CASSMGQGLLANVLTF	TRBJ2-6	NA	TRBD1	TRBV7-9
TGTGCCAGCAGTTATTCGACAGGGGTGGTCGACGAGCAGTACTTC	CASSYSTGVVDEQYF	TRBJ2-7	NA	TRBD1	TRBV6-5
TGTGCCAGCAGCTTATATAATTCACCCCTCCACTTT	CASSLYNSPLHF	TRBJ1-6	NA	NA	TRBV11-1
TGTGCCAGAGAAGCGGGAAACAATGAGCAGTTCTTC	CAREAGNNEQFF	TRBJ2-1	NA	TRBD2	TRBV27
TGTGCCAGCAGCTTAGCGGGAACCTCCTACGAGCAGTACTTC	CASSLAGTSYEQYF	TRBJ2-7	once	NA	TRBV7-8
TGTGCCAGCAGCTTAGGCCTGAACACTGAAGCTTTCTTT	CASSLGLNTEAFF	TRBJ1-1	NA	NA	TRBV11-3
TGTGCCAGCGGCTCCTACGAGCAGTACTTC	CASGSYEQYF	TRBJ2-7	NA	NA	TRBV6-5
TGCGCCAGCAGCTACCGGGACAGGGACTACGAGCAGTACTTC	CASSYRDRDYEQYF	TRBJ2-7	once	TRBD1	TRBV4-1
TGTGCCAGCAGCGTGAGTGACAGGGTGGCCTACAATGAGCAGTTCTTC	CASSVSDRVAYNEQFF	TRBJ2-1	NA	TRBD1	TRBV9
TGTGCCAGCAGCTTCACTAGCGGGGGGCTGGCAGATACGCAGTATTTT	CASSFTSGGLADTQYF	TRBJ2-3	NA	TRBD2	TRBV9
TGCGCCAGCAGCTTGGATCCGGTCAACACTGAAGCTTTCTTT	CASSLDPVNTEAFF	TRBJ1-1	NA	NA	TRBV5-1